This T cell receptor beta chain stems from a study of shared clonotypes between healthy human individuals. The run depth of the assay was deep. Data came from immunoSEQ multiplex PCR; TCRdb stores just in-frame clones and leaves some out. The data show about 2.4 million clones, around nine tenths seen once. Researchers partitioned CD4+ cells into CD45RA+ naive and CD45RA-negative memory subsets. The CDR3 has 18 residues. Trimming removed 2 bases at V and 0 bases at J, with 15 bases between. Germline V gene lookup returns CDR1 SGHDT and CDR2 YYEEEE. This receptor was obtained from a man between 18 and 35 years old in good health. This rearrangement joins TRBV5-6 to TRBJ2-6; D tentatively fits TRBD1 or TRBD2 (6 bases each). The sequenced material came from naive CD4+ T cells sorted from blood. Subset defined: CD45RA+ positively selected. The DNA for the CDR3 is TGTGCCAGCAGCTTTCGAAAGGGGGGTTCCTCTGGGGCCAACGTCCTGACTTTC. Translated: CASSFRKGGSSGANVLTF.